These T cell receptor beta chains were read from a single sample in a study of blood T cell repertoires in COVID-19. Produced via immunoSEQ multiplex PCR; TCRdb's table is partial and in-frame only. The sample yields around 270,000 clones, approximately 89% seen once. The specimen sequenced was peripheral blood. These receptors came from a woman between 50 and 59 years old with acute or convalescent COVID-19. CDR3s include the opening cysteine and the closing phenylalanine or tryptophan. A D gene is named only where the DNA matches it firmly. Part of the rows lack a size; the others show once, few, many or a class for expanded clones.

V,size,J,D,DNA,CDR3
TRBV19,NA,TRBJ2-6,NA,TGTGCCACTTATTACAGAGACTCTGGGGCCAACGTCCTGACTTTC,CATYYRDSGANVLTF
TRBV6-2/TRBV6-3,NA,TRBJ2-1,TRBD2,TGTGCCAGCAGTTACCAGTGGACTAGTGTCAGGAATGAGCAGTTCTTC,CASSYQWTSVRNEQFF
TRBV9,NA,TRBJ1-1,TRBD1,TGTGCCAGCAGCAATAGACAGGGTAGCACTGAAGCTTTCTTT,CASSNRQGSTEAFF
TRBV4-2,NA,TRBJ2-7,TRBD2,TGTGCCAGCAGCCAGGGAGGACTAGCGGTCTACGAGCAGTACTTC,CASSQGGLAVYEQYF
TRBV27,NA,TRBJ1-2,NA,TGTGCCAGCAGTTTATCTTGGGACAACTCTAACTATGGCTACACCTTC,CASSLSWDNSNYGYTF
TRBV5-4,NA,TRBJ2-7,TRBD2,TGTGCCAGCAGCTCCTCTAGCGGATCCTACGAGCAGTACTTC,CASSSSSGSYEQYF
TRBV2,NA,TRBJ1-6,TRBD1,TGTGCCAGCAGGCAGGGGGCGAGTAATTCACCCCTCCACTTT,CASRQGASNSPLHF
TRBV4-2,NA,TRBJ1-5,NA,TGTGCCAGCAGCCAAGTTAGGGGGGGAGTGAGTCCCCAGCATTTT,CASSQVRGGVSPQHF
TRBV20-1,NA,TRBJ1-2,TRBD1,TGCAGTGCAAGTAGGACAGGGTCTAACTATGGCTACACCTTC,CSASRTGSNYGYTF
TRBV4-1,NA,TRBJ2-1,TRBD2,TGCGCCAGCAGCCATCCCGGGACTAGCAGCAACAATGAGCAGTTCTTC,CASSHPGTSSNNEQFF
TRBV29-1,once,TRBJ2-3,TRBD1,TGCAGCGTTGAGGGGGGACAGGGTGACACAGATACGCAGTATTTT,CSVEGGQGDTDTQYF
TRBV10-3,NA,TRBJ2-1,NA,TGTGCCATCAGTGAGGCCCCTAGCTCCTACAATGAGCAGTTCTTC,CAISEAPSSYNEQFF
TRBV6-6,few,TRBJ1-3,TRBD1,TGTGCCAGCAGGGCCCGTACAGGGGACGAAGGAAACACCATATATTTT,CASRARTGDEGNTIYF
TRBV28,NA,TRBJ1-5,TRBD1,TGTGCCAGCAGCCGGGACAGGGAGCAGCCCCAGCATTTT,CASSRDREQPQHF
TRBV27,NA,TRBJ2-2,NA,TGTGCCAGCAGCCCTTCCCGCGGGGAGCTGTTTTTT,CASSPSRGELFF
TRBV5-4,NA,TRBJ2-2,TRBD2,TGTGCCAGCAGCCCTAGCGGGTCGAACACCGGGGAGCTGTTTTTT,CASSPSGSNTGELFF
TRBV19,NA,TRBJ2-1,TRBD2,TGTGCCAGTAGTGATTCCGGGACTAGAGCTTACAATGAGCAGTTCTTC,CASSDSGTRAYNEQFF
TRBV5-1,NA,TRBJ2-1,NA,TGCGCCAGCAGCCCGTACAATGAGCAGTTCTTC,CASSPYNEQFF
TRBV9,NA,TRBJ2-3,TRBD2,TGTGCCAGCAGCATAAGACTAGCGGGAGGCACAGATACGCAGTATTTT,CASSIRLAGGTDTQYF
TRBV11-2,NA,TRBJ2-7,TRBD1,TGTGCCAGCAGACAACCAGGGGGTGCCTCCTACGAGCAGTACTTC,CASRQPGGASYEQYF
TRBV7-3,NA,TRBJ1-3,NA,TGTGCCAGCAGCTTAGCGGACTCTGGAAACACCATATATTTT,CASSLADSGNTIYF
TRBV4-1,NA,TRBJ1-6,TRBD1,TGCGCCAGCAGCCAAGAAGGGCAGGGGGCGGCGTATTCACCCCTCCACTTT,CASSQEGQGAAYSPLHF
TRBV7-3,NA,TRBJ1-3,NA,TGTGCCAGCAGCTTAAGGCCCGGGGGTGGAAACACCATATATTTT,CASSLRPGGGNTIYF
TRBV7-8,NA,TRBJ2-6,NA,TGTGCCAGCAGCTTGGGGCGTGGCTGGGCCAACGTCCTGACTTTC,CASSLGRGWANVLTF
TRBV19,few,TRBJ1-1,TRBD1,TGTGCCAGTAGTTTCCCAGGGGGGAACACTGAAGCTTTCTTT,CASSFPGGNTEAFF
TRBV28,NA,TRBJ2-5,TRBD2,TGTGCCAGCAGTATTATAGCGGGAGGGAAAGAGACCCAGTACTTC,CASSIIAGGKETQYF
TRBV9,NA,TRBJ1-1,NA,TGTGCCAGCAGCGTAGAAGCAGGATCGAACACTGAAGCTTTCTTT,CASSVEAGSNTEAFF
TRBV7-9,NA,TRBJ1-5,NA,TGTGCCAGCAGCCTACGACAGTCTGGGGCCGTTACTCAGCCCCAGCATTTT,CASSLRQSGAVTQPQHF
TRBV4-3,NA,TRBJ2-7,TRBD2,TGCGCCAGCAGCCAAGGACGAACCGGGACTAGCGGGATTAGCTACGAGCAGTACTTC,CASSQGRTGTSGISYEQYF
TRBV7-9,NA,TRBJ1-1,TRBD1,TGTGCCAGCAGCTTACTTGAATTGAGGACAGGGCTGAACACTGAAGCTTTCTTT,CASSLLELRTGLNTEAFF
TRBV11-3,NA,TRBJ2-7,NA,TGTGCCAGCAGCTTCTCAGGGTCCTACGAGCAGTACTTC,CASSFSGSYEQYF
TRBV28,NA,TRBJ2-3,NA,TGTGCCAGCAGGGGGAGCGGAGATACGCAGTATTTT,CASRGSGDTQYF
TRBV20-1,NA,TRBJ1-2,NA,TGCAGTGTACTGACAGCCCTCTACACCTTC,CSVLTALYTF
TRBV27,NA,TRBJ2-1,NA,TGTGCCAGCAGTTTCTTACGCGGTGAGCAGTTCTTC,CASSFLRGEQFF
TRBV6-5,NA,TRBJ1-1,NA,TGTGCCTCTTATCCCCTTCTTATGAACACTGAAGCTTTCTTT,CASYPLLMNTEAFF
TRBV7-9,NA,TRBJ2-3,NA,TGTGCCAGCAGCCCAAACGGACTAAACACAGATACGCAGTATTTT,CASSPNGLNTDTQYF
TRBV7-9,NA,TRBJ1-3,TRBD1,TGTGCCAGCAGCTATCCCGGGACAGTTAGGAACACCATATATTTT,CASSYPGTVRNTIYF
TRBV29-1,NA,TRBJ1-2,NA,TGCAGCGCCGTGGACAGAATGTATGGCTACACCTTC,CSAVDRMYGYTF
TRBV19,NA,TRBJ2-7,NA,TGTGCCAGTAGTAGGGGACTCAGCCTCTACGAGCAGTACTTC,CASSRGLSLYEQYF
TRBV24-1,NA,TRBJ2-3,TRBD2,TGTGCCACCAGTGAGTTGCCGGGACTAGCCACAGATACGCAGTATTTT,CATSELPGLATDTQYF
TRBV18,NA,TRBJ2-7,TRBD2,TGTGCCAGCTCACGGGGACTAGCGGGGGACGAGCAGTACTTC,CASSRGLAGDEQYF
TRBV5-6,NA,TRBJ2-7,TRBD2,TGTGCCAGCAGCCGGACTAGCGGGAGCCTGAGCTCCTACGAGCAGTACTTC,CASSRTSGSLSSYEQYF
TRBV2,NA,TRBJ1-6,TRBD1,TGTGCCAGCAGCCTCGGGACAGGCGGACATTCACCCCTCCACTTT,CASSLGTGGHSPLHF
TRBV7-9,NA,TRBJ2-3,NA,TGTGCCAGCAGGTTGGAACAGGTTGCAGATACGCAGTATTTT,CASRLEQVADTQYF
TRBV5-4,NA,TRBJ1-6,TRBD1,TGTGCCAGCAGCTTGGATCACAGGGGATCACCCCTCCACTTT,CASSLDHRGSPLHF
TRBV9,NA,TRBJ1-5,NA,TGTGCCAGCAGCGTAGGTAATGGACGGGGTCAGCCCCAGCATTTT,CASSVGNGRGQPQHF
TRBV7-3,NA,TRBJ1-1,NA,TGTGCCAGCAGCCCCGGTTTATCGAACACTGAAGCTTTCTTT,CASSPGLSNTEAFF
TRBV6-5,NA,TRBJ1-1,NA,TGTGCCAGCAGTTACGGACGGGGGAACACTGAAGCTTTCTTT,CASSYGRGNTEAFF
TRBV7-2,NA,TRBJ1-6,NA,TGTGCCAGCAGCTTATCCAGCTATAATTCACCCCTCCACTTT,CASSLSSYNSPLHF
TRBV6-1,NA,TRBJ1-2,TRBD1,TGTGCCAGCAGTGAAACCGGGACAGACTATGGCTACACCTTC,CASSETGTDYGYTF
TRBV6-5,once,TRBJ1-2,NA,TGTGCCAGCAGTTACAGGGGCTATGGCTACACCTTC,CASSYRGYGYTF
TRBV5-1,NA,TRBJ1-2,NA,TGCGCCAGCAGCTTGGTCGGACGGGAGGGATCCTATGGCTACACCTTC,CASSLVGREGSYGYTF
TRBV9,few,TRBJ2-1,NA,TGTGCCAGCAGCGTAGTCAACTCGCGGGACCCTTACAATGAGCAGTTCTTC,CASSVVNSRDPYNEQFF
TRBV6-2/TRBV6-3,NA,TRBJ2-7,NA,TGTGCCAGCAGTTACGAACGCGGGACCCCGCAGTACGAGCAGTACTTC,CASSYERGTPQYEQYF
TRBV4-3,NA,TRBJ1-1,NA,TGCGCCAGCAGAAAGAGTCACAGAAGGAACACTGAAGCTTTCTTT,CASRKSHRRNTEAFF
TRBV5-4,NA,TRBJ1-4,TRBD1,TGTGCCAGCCAGGACAGGGGAAATATTAATGAAAAACTGTTTTTT,CASQDRGNINEKLFF
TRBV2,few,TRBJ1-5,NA,TGTGCCAGCAGCCAGGAGACAGCTAGCAATCAGCCCCAGCATTTT,CASSQETASNQPQHF